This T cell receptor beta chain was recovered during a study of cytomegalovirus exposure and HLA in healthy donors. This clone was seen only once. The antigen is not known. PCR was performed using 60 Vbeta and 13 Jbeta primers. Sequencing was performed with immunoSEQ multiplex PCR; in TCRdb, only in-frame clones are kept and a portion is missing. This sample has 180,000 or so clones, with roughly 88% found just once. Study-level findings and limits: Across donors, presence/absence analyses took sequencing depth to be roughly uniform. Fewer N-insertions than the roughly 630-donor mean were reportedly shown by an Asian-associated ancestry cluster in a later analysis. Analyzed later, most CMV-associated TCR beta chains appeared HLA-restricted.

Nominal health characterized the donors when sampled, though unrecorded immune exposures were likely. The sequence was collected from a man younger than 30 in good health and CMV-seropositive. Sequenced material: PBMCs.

CDR3 residues: CASSPLRDRVSPLHF. CDR3 bases: TGTGCCAGTAGCCCCTTGCGGGACAGGGTTTCACCCCTCCACTTT. The V and J genes are TRBV19 and TRBJ1-6; 9 nucleotides line up with TRBD1. The junction had 9 bases not matched to a gene; V was cut back by 6 bases and J by 9 bases. Germline V gene lookup returns CDR1 LNHDA and CDR2 SQIVND (reference sequence). This CDR3 has 15 amino acids.